This T cell receptor beta chain comes out of a study of CD8 T cells in ankylosing spondylitis. CDR1 is MNHEY, CDR2 SVGEGT, per germline. Trimming shortened V by 7 bases and J by 2 bases, and 12 bases separated the two germline ends. The CDR3 has 13 amino acids. TCRdb recomputed calls from the 5' RACE reads with MiXCR, one row per CDR3 protein. The sample yields some 140,000 distinct CDR3 sequences, roughly 8.3% seen once. The receptor was derived from a male donor with ankylosing spondylitis. Sequenced sample: synovial fluid, either unsorted or a sorted T cell fraction (not recorded which). The J gene is TRBJ2-7, the V gene TRBV6-2 or TRBV6-3; D ambiguous. The CDR3 nucleotides read TGTGCCAGCACTTCCGGTTCCACCTACGAGCAGTACTTC. It encodes CASTSGSTYEQYF.